The clone carrying this T cell receptor beta chain appeared many times. Antigen unknown. The source of the sample is a study of early T cells in non-severe SARS-CoV-2 infection. On the study more broadly: Sequencing targeted bulk RNA from unsorted whole blood, leaving chains unpaired. General study results and limits: CD4 and private specificities were missed by VDJdb matching, which favored anti-spike CD8 responses.

Trimming removed 2 bases from V and 0 bases from J, with 4 bases in between. Germline-derived CDR1 and CDR2 are MNHEY and SVGAGI. The length of the CDR3 is 13 residues. Researchers tagged individual cDNA molecules with unique molecular identifiers. TCRdb called the 5' RACE reads again in MiXCR, with one record for every CDR3 protein. This sample yields about 30,000 distinct CDR3 sequences, of which roughly 6.6% are seen a single time; approximately 35% belongs to the top ten. The receptor was isolated from an adult who was a healthcare worker with PCR-confirmed SARS-CoV-2 infection or an uninfected control (not recorded which). Specimen: whole blood. This chain connects TRBV6-5 to TRBJ2-5, with no clear D. The CDR3 region is CASSYGHQETQYF. The CDR3 DNA reads as TGTGCCAGCAGTTACGGCCACCAAGAGACCCAGTACTTC.